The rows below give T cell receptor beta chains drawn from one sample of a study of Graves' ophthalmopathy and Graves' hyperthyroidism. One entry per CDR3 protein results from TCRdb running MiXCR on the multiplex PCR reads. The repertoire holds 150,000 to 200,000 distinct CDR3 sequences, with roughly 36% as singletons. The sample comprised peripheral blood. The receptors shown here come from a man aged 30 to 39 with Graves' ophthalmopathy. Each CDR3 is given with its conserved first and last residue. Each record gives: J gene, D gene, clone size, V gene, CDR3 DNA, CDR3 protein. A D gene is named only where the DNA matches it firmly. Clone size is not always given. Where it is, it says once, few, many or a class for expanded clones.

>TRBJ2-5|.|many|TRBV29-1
TGCAGCGTGATGGGGTGGAACGGGCGTGAGACCCAGTACTTC
CSVMGWNGRETQYF
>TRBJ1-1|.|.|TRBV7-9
TGTGCCAGCAGCTTACCGAAGGGTCGGGACACTGAAGCTTTCTTT
CASSLPKGRDTEAFF
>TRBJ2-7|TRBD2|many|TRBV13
TGTGCCAGCAGCTTAGATCGCGGGAGGGATTACGAGCAGTACTTC
CASSLDRGRDYEQYF
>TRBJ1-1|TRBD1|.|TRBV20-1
TGCAGTGCCCCCGGGACAGGGGGATCCATGGAATCAGCTTTCTTT
CSAPGTGGSMESAFF
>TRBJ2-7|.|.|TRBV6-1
TGTGCCAGCCGGGGAAGCGCCTACGAGCAGTACTTC
CASRGSAYEQYF
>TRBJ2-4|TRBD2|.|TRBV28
TGTGCCAGCAGTTCGAGACTAGCGGGAGGGGGGCCCTTTTTGAACATTCAGTACTTC
CASSSRLAGGGPFLNIQYF
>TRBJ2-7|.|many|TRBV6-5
TGTGCCAGCACCCAAGCGGAAAGCTCCTACGAGCAGTACTTC
CASTQAESSYEQYF
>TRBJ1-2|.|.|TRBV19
TGTGCCAGTAGTTCGGCCGGTCACAGGGTCGCGTCGGGCGGCTACACCTTC
CASSSAGHRVASGGYTF
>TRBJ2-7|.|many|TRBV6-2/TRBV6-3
TGTGCCAGCAGCCCAACACCGACCGGGGTCCTTTTGGACGAGCAGTACTTC
CASSPTPTGVLLDEQYF
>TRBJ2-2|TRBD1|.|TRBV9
TGTGCCAGCAGCGCTTACCAGGGGGTCACCGGGGAGCTGTTTTTT
CASSAYQGVTGELFF
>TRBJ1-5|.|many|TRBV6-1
TGTGCCAGCAGTGAAGCTCCATATCAGCCCCAGCATTTT
CASSEAPYQPQHF
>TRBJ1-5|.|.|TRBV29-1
TGCAGCGTTGCGCGGGGTAGCAATCAGCCCCAGCATTTT
CSVARGSNQPQHF
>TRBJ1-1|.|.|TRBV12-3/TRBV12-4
TGTGCCAGCAGTTCCTCGGCAGGACCGAACACTGAAGCTTTCTTT
CASSSSAGPNTEAFF
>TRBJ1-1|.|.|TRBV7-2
TGTGCCAGCAGCTTAACAGGCCGGACCATCGTGGAGGCTTTCTTT
CASSLTGRTIVEAFF
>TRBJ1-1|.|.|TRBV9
TGTGCCAGCAGCGTAGAATCCCGGGGGAGCGCTGAAGCTTTCTTT
CASSVESRGSAEAFF
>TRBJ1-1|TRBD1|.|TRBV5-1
TGCGCCAGCAGCCTTGGGACAGAGGGGACTGAAGCTTTCTTT
CASSLGTEGTEAFF
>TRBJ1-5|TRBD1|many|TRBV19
TGTGCCAGTAGTCGGGAAGGGGGCCTGGGTCAGCCCCAGCATTTT
CASSREGGLGQPQHF
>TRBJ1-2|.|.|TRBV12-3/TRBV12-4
TGTGCCACGCGGCGGCAGGGGTCTAACTATGGCTACACCTTC
CATRRQGSNYGYTF
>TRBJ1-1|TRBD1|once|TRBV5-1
TGCGCCAGCAGCCCTAGGACAGGGCTCGACACTGAAGCTTTCTTT
CASSPRTGLDTEAFF
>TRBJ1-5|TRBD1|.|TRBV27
TGTGCCAGCAGTTTATCGGCAGGGGGCCATCAGCCCCAGCATTTT
CASSLSAGGHQPQHF
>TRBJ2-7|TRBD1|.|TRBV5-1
TGCGCCAGCAGCTTCGCGACAGGGGCGAACGAGCAGTACTTC
CASSFATGANEQYF
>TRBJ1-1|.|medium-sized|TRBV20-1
TGCAGTGCTAGGAGAATGAACACTGAAGCTTTCTTT
CSARRMNTEAFF
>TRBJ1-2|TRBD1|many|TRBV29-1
TGCAGCGTTGATACTGGGACAGGGTTTGATGGCTACACCTTC
CSVDTGTGFDGYTF
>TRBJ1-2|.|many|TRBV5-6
TGTGCCAGCAGCTTGGGGTCAATCGGCTACACCTTC
CASSLGSIGYTF
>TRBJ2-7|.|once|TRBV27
TGTGCCACCATGAGGGCAGGGCAGTACGAGCAGTACTTC
CATMRAGQYEQYF
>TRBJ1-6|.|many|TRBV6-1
TGTGCCAGCAGTGCCGCCCCATTGAACAGGAATAATTCACCCCTCCACTTT
CASSAAPLNRNNSPLHF
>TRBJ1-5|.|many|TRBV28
TGTGCCAGCAGTTTAGGGCGAACTCCGCCCCAGCATTTT
CASSLGRTPPQHF
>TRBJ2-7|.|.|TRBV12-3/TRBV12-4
TGTGCCAGCAGTTTTTTTGGCGGGAAGGGAGGCGAGCAGTACTTC
CASSFFGGKGGEQYF